This is a list of T cell receptor beta chains from one sample in a study of T cell responses to AZD1222 COVID-19 vaccine. The protocol was immunoSEQ multiplex PCR, while the TCRdb copy is restricted to in-frame clones and leaves out a portion. The sample lists approximately 110,000 clones; 87% were seen once. The sample here was peripheral blood, taken 28 days after the second AZD1222 dose. These receptors were taken from an adult who received the AZD1222 COVID-19 vaccine. Each CDR3 is given with its conserved first and last residue.

v_gene | CDR3aa
TRBV6-5 | CASSYRGEPQETQYF
TRBV6-2/TRBV6-3 | CASSYRGQGGTEAFF
TRBV19 | CASSIMRGRRNQPQHF
TRBV19 | CASTADGRTAETQYF
TRBV27 | CASSQGGVYEQYF
TRBV11-2 | CASSQMWGATDTQYF
TRBV5-4 | CASSFRGPSGETQYF
TRBV3-1/TRBV3-2 | CASSQDSRGEAFF
TRBV12-3/TRBV12-4 | CASSFGTGHEQYF
TRBV2 | CASSEAGEGLVYGYTF
TRBV4-1 | CASSQGLLSNQPQHF
TRBV27 | CASSLSPLTGVEQYF
TRBV7-2 | CASSETGPQETQYF
TRBV18 | CASSPPDRAKNIQYF
TRBV4-2 | CASSQETAGEPGETQYF
TRBV4-1 | CASSRTSGDHKNIQYF
TRBV9 | CASSPGLGQPQHF
TRBV16 | CASSQRGQGQQPQHF
TRBV7-9 | CASSQKQGPEAFF
TRBV27 | CASSLRGRNTEAFF
TRBV27 | CASTPGGDKGLREQYF
TRBV7-3 | CASSTRPGTSRENEQFF
TRBV28 | CASSPRQETYEQYF
TRBV4-1 | CASSQDNGGRGNQPQHF
TRBV27 | CASSFTPPGVSYEQYF
TRBV30 | CAWSGREGASNQPQHF
TRBV28 | CASSFFGHSSYNEQFF
TRBV24-1 | CATRGRYSNQPQHF
TRBV19 | CASSNARNSGNTIYF
TRBV9 | CASSVGTSGHQETQYF
TRBV19 | CASSITDMNTEAFF
TRBV7-8 | CASSSLLAGGHETQYF
TRBV10-3 | CAIASGQGGNTIYF
TRBV5-4 | CASTPDRGSNTEAFF
TRBV27 | CASNRVLGEHNEQFF
TRBV6-2/TRBV6-3 | CASSYSKGGPGHREEQYF
TRBV7-3 | CASSLTVNTEAFF
TRBV4-3 | CASSQDTGRDTEAFF
TRBV28 | CASSFGQGGYEQYF
TRBV28 | CASSLLSNQPQHF
TRBV3-1/TRBV3-2 | CASSRTADASYEQYF
TRBV7-9 | CASSPTLAGVYEQYF
TRBV7-3 | CASSALTGLNTGELFF
TRBV6-5 | CASSFTSGRPSYEQYF
TRBV4-2 | CASSQVPTGIGFTEAFF
TRBV7-9 | CASSLGSGSSETQYF
TRBV6-4 | CASSAQAQHTEAFF
TRBV28 | CASSPAHETRGYTF